One and the same sample provided the 9 T cell receptor beta chains below, sequenced in a study of shared clonotypes between healthy human individuals. TCRdb's table, derived via immunoSEQ multiplex PCR, lists solely in-frame clones and lacks some. The sample carries roughly 2.5 million clones, around nine tenths recorded once. Sequencing used naive CD4+ T cells sorted from blood. The subset denotes: CD45RA+ positively selected. Source of these receptors: a man aged 18-30 years in good health.

This chain joins TRBV6-1 and TRBJ2-3; 8 bases match TRBD1. V gave up 8 bases and J gave up 5 bases; unmatched junction bases: 3. The germline V gene has CDR1 MNHNS and CDR2 SASEGT. The CDR3 has 12 amino acids. CDR3 in amino acids: CASDRGKDTQYF. The CDR3 nucleotides are TGTGCCAGCGACAGGGGAAAAGATACGCAGTATTTT.

The CDR3 DNA reads TGTGCCAGCGGGGTAGCGGGAGGGCGATTCGGTGAGCAGTTCTTC. It specifies CASGVAGGRFGEQFF. This rearrangement joins TRBV7-2 to TRBJ2-1, with 11 bases aligning to TRBD2. CDR1 and CDR2 from the germline V gene are SGHTA and FQGNSA. V lost 8 bases to trimming and J lost 9 bases; unmatched junction nucleotides: 12. The CDR3 consists of 15 residues.

V is TRBV2 and J is TRBJ1-1; TRBD1 is a possible D gene (6 bases). The CDR3 spans 15 residues. V dropped 7 bases and J dropped 0 bases, with 15 bases sitting between them. Per germline, CDR1 SNHLY and CDR2 FYNNEI. The CDR3 spells CASTPQGSVNTEAFF. Written as DNA, the CDR3 is TGTGCCAGCACCCCACAGGGTTCCGTGAACACTGAAGCTTTCTTT.

In regard to this clone: Other DNA sequences of this sample code for an identical CDR3. The chain employs TRBV18 and TRBJ2-7; TRBD2 matches 8 bases. The CDR3 totals 15 residues. The V gene end was trimmed by 0 bases and the J gene end by 4 bases; junction bases not matched to a gene: 5. From germline, CDR1 is KGHSH and CDR2 LQKENI. CDR3 loop: CASSPPTSGSYEQYF. CDR3 nucleotides: TGTGCCAGCTCACCACCAACAAGCGGGAGTTACGAGCAGTACTTC.

The rearrangement uses TRBV19 and TRBJ2-3; a possible D gene is TRBD1 (5 bases). This CDR3 is built from 16 residues. The germline gives CDR1 LNHDA, CDR2 SQIVND (reference sequence). The V end was cut by 3 bases, the J end by 1 base, with 14 bases between. The CDR3 sequence is CASSITGIGGTDTQYF. The DNA for the CDR3 is TGTGCCAGTAGTATTACAGGTATTGGGGGCACAGATACGCAGTATTTT.

A word on this clone: The sample holds other DNA sequences that translate to the same CDR3. The J gene is TRBJ2-7, the V gene TRBV5-1; D perhaps matches TRBD2 (5 bases). Germline CDR1 is SGHRS and CDR2 is YFSETQ. The CDR3 is made up of 15 amino acids. V lost 0 bases, J lost 4 bases, and 14 bases lay in between. The CDR3 loop is CASSLAPGTTYEQYF. The CDR3 nucleotides read TGCGCCAGCAGCTTGGCCCCGGGAACGACATACGAGCAGTACTTC.

The chain combines TRBV5-1 with TRBJ2-3, with D possibly TRBD1 on 5 matching bases. The germline V gene encodes CDR1 SGHRS and CDR2 YFSETQ. Trimming left V 1 base short and J 5 bases short, with 17 bases between. This CDR3 is built from 16 residues. CDR3 protein: CASSLSAKGNKDTQYF. The DNA for the CDR3 is TGCGCCAGCAGCTTGAGCGCGAAGGGGAATAAAGATACGCAGTATTTT.

V gene TRBV7-2 combines with J gene TRBJ2-5; TRBD2 agrees at 11 bases. The CDR3 extends over 16 amino acids. J was trimmed by 4 bases and V by 1 base; bases with no gene match: 5. Germline CDR1 reads SGHTA; CDR2 reads FQGNSA. CDR3: CASSLGVAGGLETQYF. The CDR3 nucleotides are TGTGCCAGCAGCTTAGGGGTAGCGGGAGGGCTAGAGACCCAGTACTTC.

The rearrangement joins TRBV5-6 to TRBJ2-7; 11 nucleotides agree with TRBD2. The CDR3 is 15 amino acids. Looked up from germline, CDR1 is SGHDT and CDR2 is YYEEEE. J gave up 6 bases and V 0 bases, and 5 bases lay outside the gene matches. CDR3 amino acids: CASSLDVTSGTEQYF. CDR3 nucleotide sequence: TGTGCCAGCAGCTTGGATGTGACTAGCGGGACCGAGCAGTACTTC.